Following are 28 T cell receptor beta chains from one sample sequenced in a study of blood T cell repertoires in COVID-19. Profiling relied on immunoSEQ multiplex PCR, and the TCRdb table lists in-frame clones only, not all of them. This sample carries a few hundred thousand clones, roughly 85% of them seen once, and the ten largest clones take approximately 3.5%. Sequenced input: peripheral blood. The receptors derive from a woman aged 18-29 years with acute or convalescent COVID-19.

CDR3 nucleotides: TGTGCCAGCAGCAGATCACCAGGGGGTTTTATGGATGGCTACACCTTC. It specifies CASSRSPGGFMDGYTF. V and J are TRBV21-1 and TRBJ1-2; the table's D call, TRBD1, has no DNA check behind it. TRBV21-1 is a listed pseudogene. The CDR3 is 16 amino acids.

This sequence joins TRBV5-5 and TRBJ2-3, with D possibly matching TRBD2 (6 bases). The germline CDR1 and CDR2 sequences are SGHKS and YYEKEE (reference sequence). This CDR3 spans 14 amino acids. Trimming took off 2 bases at V and 3 bases at J, with 10 bases between the two ends. CDR3 loop: CASSFDGGTDTQYF. For the CDR3, the DNA is TGTGCCAGCAGCTTCGATGGAGGGACAGATACGCAGTATTTT.

V and J are TRBV3-1 (or the pseudogene TRBV3-2) and TRBJ1-2, with 9 bases that match TRBD1. This CDR3 contains 15 residues. Germline assignment: CDR1 LGHDT and CDR2 YNNKEL (reference sequence). J was trimmed by 3 bases and V by 6 bases; bases with no gene match: 8. CDR3 loop: CASSPGTGNDYGYTF. The CDR3, as DNA: TGTGCCAGCAGTCCCGGGACAGGGAACGACTATGGCTACACCTTC.

Points on this clone: Its ends do not fully match the called genes, so a read error is possible. The chain is built from TRBV7-2 and TRBJ2-5; 14 positions match TRBD2. The CDR3 extends over 14 amino acids. Per germline, CDR1 SGHTA and CDR2 FQGNSA. The CDR3 DNA follows: TGTGCCAGCAGCTTAGACGGGACTAGCGGGAGTTGGGACTTC. Translating it yields CASSLDGTSGSWDF.

This sequence joins TRBV20-1 and TRBJ1-1; tentative D call: TRBD1 (6 bases). Trimming took off 5 bases at V and 5 bases at J, with 9 bases between the two ends. There are 11 residues in the CDR3. Germline CDR1 DFQATT, CDR2 SNEGSKA (reference sequence). The CDR3 spells CSASGQTEAFF. DNA for the CDR3: TGCAGTGCTTCAGGACAGACTGAAGCTTTCTTT.

This clone has just a few counts. This chain uses TRBV7-9 with TRBJ2-5, with 8 bases identical to TRBD2. Germline V gives CDR1 SEHNR, CDR2 FQNEAQ (reference sequence). V lost 3 bases and J lost 7; bases outside the gene matches: 10. The CDR3 runs 15 residues. As DNA, the CDR3 is TGTGCCAGCAGCTTGGGCAGCGGGAGTGTTGGGACCCAGTACTTC. Translated, it gives CASSLGSGSVGTQYF.

The chain links TRBV24-1 to TRBJ2-2; 7 nucleotides agree with TRBD2. With 2 bases clipped from V and 5 bases from J, the junction kept 13 bases outside the gene matches. Germline V gene data show CDR1 as KGHDR and CDR2 as SFDVKD. The CDR3 has 18 amino acids. The CDR3 reads CATSDSSRGEMWTGELFF. The CDR3 DNA follows: TGTGCCACCAGTGATTCATCTCGGGGGGAGATGTGGACCGGGGAGCTGTTTTTT.

The chain is built from TRBV2 and TRBJ1-6; 7 bases align to TRBD1. Germline values: CDR1 SNHLY, CDR2 FYNNEI. The CDR3 spans 14 residues. V lost 6 bases to trimming and J lost 10 bases; unmatched junction nucleotides: 9. The DNA of the CDR3 is TGTGCCAGCAGCGAAACAGGGGTCGGATCACCCCTCCACTTT. It codes for CASSETGVGSPLHF. The whole variable domain, filled in from reference TRBV2 and TRBJ1-6, reads EPEVTQTPSHQVTQMGQEVILRCVPISNHLYFYWYRQILGQKVEFLVSFYNNEISEKSEIFDDQFSVERPDGSNFTLKIRSTKLEDSAMYFCASSETGVGSPLHFGNGTRLTVT.

The rearrangement joins TRBV7-2 to TRBJ2-2, with 10 bases identical to TRBD2. The germline V gene has CDR1 SGHTA and CDR2 FQGNSA. The junction had 11 bases not matched to a gene; V was cut back by 6 bases and J by 4 bases. The CDR3 runs to 17 residues. The CDR3 is CASRPNPSGSFTGELFF. The DNA for the CDR3 is TGTGCCAGCAGACCGAACCCTAGCGGGAGTTTCACCGGGGAGCTGTTTTTT.

The chain couples TRBV6-2 or TRBV6-3 to TRBJ2-7; 7 positions agree with TRBD1. CDR3 length: 13 amino acids. V dropped 7 bases and J dropped 1; count of bases not matched to a gene: 4. CDR1 MNHEY and CDR2 SVGEGT come from the germline V gene. The CDR3: CASTPDRSYEQYF. The CDR3 DNA is TGTGCCAGCACCCCGGACAGGTCCTACGAGCAGTACTTC.

This clone was seen only a few times. One end of the junction is discordant with germline, which a read error may explain. The V and J genes are TRBV7-7 and TRBJ2-1, with 8 bases matching TRBD1. CDR3 size: 15 residues. Germline V gene sequence: CDR1 SSHAT, CDR2 FNYEAQ (reference sequence). CDR3 nucleotide sequence: TGTGCTAGCAGCTTAAACAGGGGGGATCTCGCTGAGCAGTTCTTC. As protein: CASSLNRGDLAEQFF.

V usage is TRBV5-1 and J usage is TRBJ2-3; no clear D. From germline, CDR1 is SGHRS and CDR2 YFSETQ. The CDR3 sequence is 16 residues long. Trimming removed 0 bases from V and 0 bases from J, with 11 bases in between. The CDR3: CASSLGLGTSTDTQYF. The CDR3 region has the DNA TGCGCCAGCAGCTTGGGACTCGGAACTAGCACAGATACGCAGTATTTT. The whole variable domain, filled in from reference TRBV5-1 and TRBJ2-3, reads KAGVTQTPRYLIKTRGQQVTLSCSPISGHRSVSWYQQTPGQGLQFLFEYFSETQRNKGNFPGRFSGRQFSNSRSEMNVSTLELGDSALYLCASSLGLGTSTDTQYFGPGTRLTVL.

This chain links TRBV20-1 with TRBJ2-3; D is unresolved. Germline CDR1 and CDR2: DFQATT and SNEGSKA (reference sequence). The CDR3 has 10 residues. The CDR3 region is CNLRSDTQYF. CDR3 bases: TGCAACCTCCGGTCAGATACGCAGTATTTT.

The chain couples TRBV27 to TRBJ2-1; 12 bases agree with TRBD2. With V trimmed by 6 bases and J by 8 bases, 8 bases remained unmatched. This CDR3 contains 15 residues. The V gene's germline CDR1 is MNHEY and CDR2 SMNVEV (reference sequence). The CDR3 sequence: CASSLTSGSSDEQFF. CDR3 coding DNA: TGTGCCAGCAGCCTGACTAGCGGGAGTAGCGATGAGCAGTTCTTC.

The CDR3 coding sequence is TGTGCCAGCAGGGAGAGGGACAGCGAGTCCTACGAGCAGTACTTC. Protein sequence: CASRERDSESYEQYF. This chain links TRBV6-1 with TRBJ2-7, with 7 nucleotides matching TRBD1. The CDR3 has 15 residues. The ends lost 6 bases at V and 1 base at J; junction bases unmatched: 9. Germline V gene lookup returns CDR1 MNHNS and CDR2 SASEGT.

The rearrangement joins TRBV6-5 to TRBJ1-2; weak D call: TRBD1 (5 bases). This CDR3 region has 16 residues. Trimming removed 0 bases from V and 2 bases from J, with 13 bases in between. Germline CDR1 MNHEY, CDR2 SVGAGI. CDR3 in DNA: TGTGCCAGCAGTTACTCCTGGGGCCTACTAAACTATGGCTACACCTTC. Its translation: CASSYSWGLLNYGYTF.

The J gene is TRBJ2-3, the V gene TRBV30; 12 bases fit TRBD2. Germline trimming cut 2 bases from V and 3 bases from J; bases unmatched to any gene: 3. The CDR3 is made up of 15 amino acids. The germline gives CDR1 GTSNPN, CDR2 SVGIG (reference sequence). CDR3 sequence: CAWSFGLAGTDTQYF. CDR3 nucleotides: TGTGCCTGGAGTTTCGGACTAGCGGGAACAGATACGCAGTATTTT.

This clone was seen only once. V gene TRBV5-1 combines with J gene TRBJ2-3; 12 nucleotides match TRBD2. The CDR3 totals 18 residues. V lost 5 bases and J lost 0; bases outside the gene matches: 10. The germline V gene has CDR1 SGHRS and CDR2 YFSETQ. CDR3 DNA: TGCGCCAGCAGTTATCGGACTAGCGGGACCTACAGCACAGATACGCAGTATTTT. This translates into CASSYRTSGTYSTDTQYF.

The chain joins TRBV4-1 to TRBJ2-2, with TRBD2 identical over 8 bases. Unmatched junction bases numbered 0, after V lost 0 bases and J lost 0 bases. Germline CDR1 MGHRA, CDR2 YSYEKL. This CDR3 has 16 residues. The CDR3 here is CASSQEGLANTGELFF. CDR3 coding DNA: TGCGCCAGCAGCCAAGAGGGACTAGCGAACACCGGGGAGCTGTTTTTT.

Details on this clone: Other DNA sequences in this specimen translate into the identical CDR3. V is TRBV19 and J is TRBJ1-3, with 9 bases lining up with TRBD1. Germline loops: CDR1 LNHDA, CDR2 SQIVND (reference sequence). V shed 5 bases and J 1 base; nucleotides not matched to a gene: 3. The CDR3 has 15 residues. Here the CDR3 DNA reads TGTGCCAGTAGTCCCGGGACAGGGTCTGGAAACACCATATATTTT. As protein: CASSPGTGSGNTIYF.

The chain carries TRBV3-1 (or the pseudogene TRBV3-2) and TRBJ2-1; 8 bases fit TRBD2. Unmatched junction bases numbered 19, after V lost 4 bases and J lost 8 bases. Looked up from germline, CDR1 is LGHDT and CDR2 is YNNKEL (reference sequence). The CDR3 has 18 amino acids. The CDR3 loop reads CASSRPTLAAGGQDEQFF. The CDR3 DNA is TGTGCCAGCAGCCGACCGACTTTGGCCGCGGGAGGTCAGGATGAGCAGTTCTTC.

This chain links TRBV19 with TRBJ1-1, with D hard to call. The V gene lost 5 bases and the J gene lost 6 bases, with 19 bases spanning the gap. Germline V gene lookup returns CDR1 LNHDA and CDR2 SQIVND (reference sequence). This CDR3 has 15 amino acids. CDR3 protein: CASSETWGGSAEAFF. For the CDR3, the DNA is TGTGCCAGTAGTGAAACGTGGGGAGGTTCTGCTGAAGCTTTCTTT.

The rearrangement links TRBV25-1 to TRBJ1-5; D might be TRBD1 (6 bases). The V end lost 6 bases, the J end lost 1 base, and 16 bases lay between the germline ends. CDR3 length: 16 residues. Germline CDR1 and CDR2: MGHDK and SYGVNS. CDR3 DNA: TGTGCCAGCAGCCCGAACGGGACACCCAGCAATCAGCCCCAGCATTTT. It is translated as CASSPNGTPSNQPQHF.

Only one count was recorded for this clone. The V gene is TRBV6-5, the J gene TRBJ1-1; D is unclear. CDR1 is MNHEY and CDR2 is SVGAGI in the germline V gene. CDR3 length: 14 amino acids. The V end was cut by 5 bases, the J end by 4 bases, with 14 bases between. The CDR3 spells CASSIEGLGTEAFF. CDR3 in DNA: TGTGCCAGCAGTATCGAGGGTTTGGGCACTGAAGCTTTCTTT.

This chain connects TRBV7-9 to TRBJ2-3; 10 nucleotides align to TRBD2. Germline assignment: CDR1 SEHNR and CDR2 FQNEAQ (reference sequence). The CDR3 loop spans 15 amino acids. V was pared by 4 bases and J by 6 bases, with 7 bases of the junction left unmatched. As DNA, the CDR3 is TGTGCCAGCAGCTCTAGCGGGAGAGTTGGGGATACGCAGTATTTT. Protein: CASSSSGRVGDTQYF.

This clone was seen more than once but under ten times. V usage is TRBV5-1 and J usage is TRBJ2-5; possible D gene TRBD1, 6 bases. Per germline, CDR1 SGHRS and CDR2 YFSETQ. This CDR3 contains 15 residues. V was trimmed by 0 bases and J by 5 bases, leaving 14 bases between them. The CDR3 DNA follows: TGCGCCAGCAGCTTGGTCAGGGGAGTGGAGGAGACCCAGTACTTC. Amino acid sequence: CASSLVRGVEETQYF.

This chain connects TRBV3-1 (or the pseudogene TRBV3-2) to TRBJ2-6; 9 positions agree with TRBD2. Germline trimming cut 4 bases from V and 2 bases from J; bases unmatched to any gene: 6. The CDR3 length is 17 residues. The germline gives CDR1 LGHDT, CDR2 YNNKEL (reference sequence). The DNA of the CDR3 is TGTGCCAGCAGCCCCTCTAGCGGGGTTGCTGGGGCCAACGTCCTGACTTTC. Translated, it gives CASSPSSGVAGANVLTF.

The chain is built from TRBV27 and TRBJ2-1; D not resolved. V lost 5 bases to trimming and J lost 0 bases, with 11 bases between them. Germline CDR1 is MNHEY and CDR2 is SMNVEV (reference sequence). The CDR3 has 15 amino acids. DNA of the CDR3: TGTGCCAGCAGTCTGTATCAGGACTCCTACAATGAGCAGTTCTTC. Translation gives CASSLYQDSYNEQFF.